What follows describes a single T cell receptor (beta chain). This CDR3 comprises 19 residues. The germline CDR1 and CDR2 sequences are LNHDA and SQIVND (reference sequence). V was trimmed by 3 bases and J by 3 bases, leaving 26 bases between them. The assay was immunoSEQ multiplex PCR, and TCRdb's table has in-frame clones only and misses some. The sample shows 200,000 to 300,000 clones, approximately 88% of them seen only once. This specimen belongs to a study of blood T cell repertoires in COVID-19. Study summary: Researchers got acute and convalescent COVID-19 samples from the United States, Italy and Spain.

The study assigned cohorts using participant-reported clinical history. Sequences were obtained from PBMCs or T cells enriched from blood (not recorded which). This TCR came from a woman aged 40 to 50 with acute COVID-19. The V and J genes are TRBV19 and TRBJ2-5; D is possibly TRBD1 (5 bases). CDR3 amino acids: CASSMVTVGAPDRKETQYF. In DNA form, the CDR3 reads TGTGCCAGTAGTATGGTGACAGTTGGGGCGCCGGACCGTAAAGAGACCCAGTACTTC.